This passage covers 4 T cell receptor beta chains from one sample sequenced in a study of blood T cells in healthy people across ages. A second about 6 to 12 cycle PCR used barcoded and J-beta primers. TCRdb redid the calling of the 5' RACE reads with MiXCR, one entry per CDR3 protein. The sample carries about 1.6 million distinct CDR3 sequences, 30% to 35% recorded once. The specimen sequenced was blood. These TCRs come from a young woman in good health.

The chain uses TRBV3-1 and TRBJ2-7; tentatively, D is TRBD1 or TRBD2 (6 bases each). The CDR3 covers 15 residues. Germline lookup yields CDR1 LGHDT and CDR2 YNNKEL (reference sequence). V gave up 2 bases and J gave up 2 bases, with 13 bases separating them. The CDR3 loop is CASSQRGPTPYEQYF. CDR3 coding DNA: TGTGCCAGCAGCCAACGGGGGCCCACCCCCTACGAGCAGTACTTC.

This clonotype was detected ten times or more. CDR3 coding DNA: TGCAGTGCTAGAGATCGGGCTCACTACGAGCAGTACTTC. Amino acid sequence: CSARDRAHYEQYF. The V call is TRBV20-1, the J call TRBJ2-7, with unresolved D. V was cut by 0 bases and J by 3 bases, with 9 bases left in between. Germline values: CDR1 DFQATT, CDR2 SNEGSKA (reference sequence). CDR3 length: 13 residues.

This clonotype was observed a single time. At one boundary the junction diverges from the germline segment, which might be a read error. The rearrangement links TRBV14 to TRBJ2-4, with D possibly matching TRBD1 (5 bases). The last part of the DNA fits TRBJ2-7 better; the J call may be wrong. The CDR3 is 15 amino acids. Germline CDR1 is SGHDN and CDR2 is FVKESK. This CDR3 reads CACSLYRSLGYEQYF. The CDR3 DNA reads as TGTGCCTGCAGCCTTTACAGGAGTCTCGGGTACGAGCAGTACTTC.

The sample holds one count of this clonotype. The gene calls are TRBV4-1 and TRBJ2-5; weak D call: TRBD1 (6 bases). The V gene's germline CDR1 is MGHRA and CDR2 YSYEKL. Trimming removed 9 bases at V and 2 bases at J, with 22 bases between. CDR3 length: 16 amino acids. The CDR3 here is CASAPVPGTQQETQYF. The DNA for the CDR3 is TGCGCCAGTGCACCCGTCCCAGGGACACAGCAAGAGACCCAGTACTTC.